One and the same sample provided the 32 T cell receptor beta chains below, sequenced in a study of T-cell memory formation after mild COVID-19. In TCRdb, the 5' RACE reads were re-called with MiXCR into one record per CDR3 protein. The repertoire has about 290,000 distinct CDR3 sequences, about 15% of them found once; the top ten carry about a fifth. The sequenced sample was PBMCs or a T cell subset sorted from them (not recorded which). The receptors shown here come from a young man who had mild COVID-19 (a few samples of this study predate the infection). Cell type and time point are not known.

Only a few counts were recorded for this clonotype. The gene calls are TRBV4-3 and TRBJ2-2; TRBD1 aligns across 7 bases. After removal of 0 bases from V and 2 bases from J, the junction contained 3 bases not matched to a gene. CDR1 is LGHNA, CDR2 YSLEER, per germline. The length of the CDR3 is 16 residues. CDR3 sequence (DNA): TGCGCCAGCAGCCAAGAAGGGGGCAGAAACACCGGGGAGCTGTTTTTT. Translation: CASSQEGGRNTGELFF.

This clonotype was counted only a few times. The genes are TRBV7-2 and TRBJ2-3; D unclear. Germline-derived CDR1 and CDR2 are SGHTA and FQGNSA. This CDR3 has 14 amino acids. Trimming removed 1 base at V and 1 base at J, with 6 bases between. CDR3: CASSLDAGTDTQYF. CDR3 sequence (DNA): TGTGCCAGCAGCTTAGACGCTGGCACAGATACGCAGTATTTT. Based on the CDR3 plus reference TRBV7-2 and TRBJ2-3, the full variable domain is GAGVSQSPSNKVTEKGKDVELRCDPISGHTALYWYRQSLGQGLEFLIYFQGNSAPDKSGLPSDRFSAERTGGSVSTLTIQRTQQEDSAVYLCASSLDAGTDTQYFGPGTRLTVL.

The chain recombines TRBV20-1 with TRBJ2-5, with a possible D match to TRBD2 (7 bases). The germline CDR1 and CDR2 sequences are DFQATT and SNEGSKA (reference sequence). The ends were cut back, 2 bases at V and 5 bases at J, with 15 bases in the middle. The CDR3 loop spans 14 amino acids. CDR3 in DNA: TGCAGTGCTAGAATCGGGGGGCTTTGGGAGACCCAGTACTTC. It specifies CSARIGGLWETQYF.

This clonotype was seen only a few times. This chain connects TRBV6-2 or TRBV6-3 to TRBJ2-6; D unresolved. Germline-derived CDR1 and CDR2 are MNHEY and SVGEGT. V was pared by 8 bases and J by 6 bases, with 11 bases between. The CDR3 spans 13 residues. CDR3 in amino acids: CASCWAKANVLTF. CDR3 nucleotide sequence: TGTGCCAGCTGTTGGGCGAAGGCCAACGTCCTGACTTTC.

In its sample, this clonotype was seen a few times. The chain recombines TRBV7-6 with TRBJ2-5, with unresolved D. The ends were cut back, 4 bases at V and 1 base at J, with 10 bases in the middle. This CDR3 comprises 14 residues. The germline V gene encodes CDR1 SGHVS and CDR2 FNYEAQ. CDR3 loop: CASSYSFAQETQYF. The CDR3 nucleotides read TGTGCCAGCAGCTATTCCTTTGCCCAAGAGACCCAGTACTTC. The full variable domain, its missing parts supplied by reference TRBV7-6 and TRBJ2-5, is GAGVSQSPRYKVTKRGQDVALRCDPISGHVSLYWYRQALGQGPEFLTYFNYEAQQDKSGLPNDRFSAERPEGSISTLTIQRTEQRDSAMYRCASSYSFAQETQYFGPGTRLLVL.

This clonotype was found a few times. The rearrangement links TRBV28 to TRBJ1-4; D is unclear. The V end lost 6 bases, the J end lost 10 bases, and 15 bases lay between the germline ends. There are 13 residues in the CDR3. CDR1 and CDR2 (germline): MDHEN, SYDVKM. The CDR3 reads CASSPPGEGKLFF. CDR3 in DNA: TGTGCCAGCAGCCCCCCCGGGGAGGGAAAACTGTTTTTT. The full variable domain, its missing parts supplied by reference TRBV28 and TRBJ1-4, is DVKVTQSSRYLVKRTGEKVFLECVQDMDHENMFWYRQDPGLGLRLIYFSYDVKMKEKGDIPEGYSVSREKKERFSLILESASTNQTSMYLCASSPPGEGKLFFGSGTQLSVL.

The chain carries TRBV7-6 and TRBJ2-5; perhaps TRBD2 as D (6 bases). The CDR3 length is 15 residues. Germline V gene sequence: CDR1 SGHVS, CDR2 FNYEAQ. Trimming stripped 5 bases from V and 5 bases from J, with 18 bases between. CDR3 sequence: CASSVSRGGGETQYF. Here the CDR3 DNA reads TGTGCCAGCAGCGTATCCCGGGGCGGAGGGGAGACCCAGTACTTC.

The rearrangement joins TRBV11-2 to TRBJ2-1; D remains unclear. The V gene's germline CDR1 is SGHAT and CDR2 FQNNGV. The CDR3 runs to 11 residues. V shed 4 bases and J shed 8 bases, with 6 bases lying between them. DNA for the CDR3: TGTGCCAGCAGCTCCGGCGATGAGCAGTTCTTC. It encodes CASSSGDEQFF.

This clonotype occurred a few times. The chain combines TRBV14 with TRBJ1-5; D not certain. Germline lookup yields CDR1 SGHDN and CDR2 FVKESK. The V end lost 1 base, the J end lost 4 bases, and 8 bases lay between the germline ends. The CDR3 covers 14 residues. This CDR3 reads CASSQVGTNQPQHF. DNA of the CDR3: TGTGCCAGCAGCCAAGTAGGTACGAATCAGCCCCAGCATTTT.

This clonotype came up a few times. This chain links TRBV10-1 with TRBJ1-5; no reliable D call. This CDR3 is built from 13 residues. Germline V gene sequence: CDR1 WNHNN, CDR2 SYGVQD (reference sequence). Trimming cost V 0 bases and J 6 bases, with 6 bases left between them. CDR3 nucleotide sequence: TGCGCCAGCAGTGAGTCTTACGGTCAGCCCCAGCATTTT. Translation: CASSESYGQPQHF.

The chain employs TRBV10-3 and TRBJ2-7; a weak D match, TRBD2 (5 bases). V lost 5 bases to trimming and J lost 3 bases, with 11 bases between them. CDR3 length: 13 amino acids. Germline V gene data show CDR1 as ENHRY and CDR2 as SYGVKD. The CDR3 region has the DNA TGTGCCATCAGTTACGGGGTTATCTACGAGCAGTACTTC. Translating it yields CAISYGVIYEQYF.

The J gene is TRBJ2-7, the V gene TRBV2; D unclear. The CDR3 is 14 amino acids. Germline V CDR1 and CDR2: SNHLY, FYNNEI. Trimming cost V 6 bases and J 6 bases, with 18 bases left between them. CDR3 nucleotides: TGTGCCAGCAGAGACCTCGGGTCGAAAAGCGAGCAGTACTTC. It yields the protein CASRDLGSKSEQYF.

V is TRBV7-9 and J is TRBJ1-5; D ambiguous. CDR1 is SEHNR and CDR2 is FQNEAQ in the germline V gene (reference sequence). The germline V and J ends were trimmed by 3 bases and 5 bases, with 5 bases remaining between them. This CDR3 comprises 12 residues. CDR3 DNA sequence: TGTGCCAGCAGCTTGGAGGATCAGCCCCAGCATTTT. This codes for CASSLEDQPQHF.

This chain connects TRBV20-1 to TRBJ1-2; D is undetermined. Trimming took off 8 bases at V and 5 bases at J, with 12 bases between the two ends. CDR1 and CDR2 from the germline V gene are DFQATT and SNEGSKA (reference sequence). CDR3 size: 11 residues. CDR3 protein: CSPAGGYGYTF. Here the CDR3 DNA reads TGCAGTCCGGCAGGTGGATATGGCTACACCTTC.

This clonotype appeared a few times. The chain combines TRBV29-1 with TRBJ1-1; 8 bases line up with TRBD1. CDR1 SQVTM and CDR2 ANQGSEA come from the germline V gene. The CDR3 covers 13 residues. Trimming removed 4 bases from V and 6 bases from J; junction bases left unmatched: 7. Here the CDR3 DNA reads TGCAGCGTTGGGGGACAGGCGGGGGCTGAAGCTTTCTTT. This sequence encodes CSVGGQAGAEAFF.

This clonotype was detected only a few times. The chain links TRBV6-6 to TRBJ2-1; possible D gene TRBD1, 6 bases. Germline V gene lookup returns CDR1 MNHNY and CDR2 SVGAGI (reference sequence). The CDR3 length is 12 residues. The V end lost 10 bases, the J end lost 6 bases, and 13 bases lay between the germline ends. In nucleotides, the CDR3 is TGTGCCACCCTCAGGGGAACCAATGAGCAGTTCTTC. Translation gives CATLRGTNEQFF.

The sample holds a few counts of this clonotype. This chain uses TRBV4-3 with TRBJ2-7, with 12 bases fitting TRBD2. Germline V gene sequence: CDR1 LGHNA, CDR2 YSLEER. This CDR3 region has 15 residues. V shed 5 bases and J 7 bases; nucleotides not matched to a gene: 9. Here the CDR3 reads CASSDGLAGRWEQYF. CDR3 bases: TGCGCCAGCAGCGATGGACTAGCGGGACGTTGGGAGCAGTACTTC.

The V gene is TRBV7-2, the J gene TRBJ2-1; possible D gene TRBD1, 6 bases. The germline V gene has CDR1 SGHTA and CDR2 FQGNSA. The V end lost 5 bases, the J end lost 3 bases, and 17 bases lay between the germline ends. The length of the CDR3 is 16 residues. CDR3 region: CASSRPQGSYYNEQFF. The CDR3 DNA follows: TGTGCCAGCAGCAGACCTCAGGGGTCATACTACAATGAGCAGTTCTTC. The variable domain in full, with the rest retrieved from reference TRBV7-2 and TRBJ2-1, is GAGVSQSPSNKVTEKGKDVELRCDPISGHTALYWYRQSLGQGLEFLIYFQGNSAPDKSGLPSDRFSAERTGGSVSTLTIQRTQQEDSAVYLCASSRPQGSYYNEQFFGPGTRLTVL.

V usage is TRBV5-5 and J usage is TRBJ1-2; D remains ambiguous. V lost 3 bases and J 0 bases, leaving 9 bases between the germline ends. Germline CDR1 is SGHKS and CDR2 is YYEKEE (reference sequence). The CDR3 sequence is 14 residues long. CDR3 in DNA: TGTGCCAGCAGCTCCGTGCCCGCTAACTATGGCTACACCTTC. It is translated as CASSSVPANYGYTF.

The gene calls are TRBV5-1 and TRBJ2-3; weak D call: TRBD2 (5 bases). CDR1 is SGHRS, CDR2 YFSETQ, per germline. Trimming took 4 bases from V and 2 from J, leaving 11 bases between them. The CDR3 is 14 residues long. The CDR3 nucleotides are TGCGCCAGCAGCCCGAACGGGATCACAGATACGCAGTATTTT. This gives the protein CASSPNGITDTQYF.

This clonotype was picked up a small number of times. This rearrangement joins TRBV7-9 to TRBJ1-1; D gene uncertain. The V gene's germline CDR1 is SEHNR and CDR2 FQNEAQ (reference sequence). Trimming removed 5 bases at V and 3 bases at J, with 16 bases between. The CDR3 extends over 15 amino acids. CDR3 amino acids: CASSRFLSPDTEAFF. CDR3 nucleotides: TGTGCCAGCAGCCGGTTCTTGAGCCCCGACACTGAAGCTTTCTTT.

This chain links TRBV7-2 with TRBJ1-6, with a possible D match to TRBD1 (5 bases). Germline lookup yields CDR1 SGHTA and CDR2 FQGNSA. This CDR3 is 12 amino acids long. In DNA, the CDR3 is TGTGGGGTGGGGGACTATAATTCACCCCTCCACTTT. Protein product: CGVGDYNSPLHF.

CDR3 residues: CASSFANGNQPQHF. CDR3 in DNA: TGTGCCAGCAGTTTTGCCAACGGCAATCAGCCCCAGCATTTT. The chain couples TRBV12-3 or TRBV12-4 to TRBJ1-5; D is ambiguous. The CDR3 is made up of 14 amino acids. The V and J ends lost 3 bases and 2 bases respectively, with 8 bases between them.

The chain couples TRBV6-4 to TRBJ2-2, with 9 nucleotides matching TRBD2. The J segment lost 4 bases and the V segment lost 7 bases, leaving 4 bases of the junction unmatched. Germline CDR1 reads MRHNA; CDR2 reads SNTAGT. The CDR3 is 14 residues long. The CDR3 protein is CASKDSGGTGELFF. CDR3 nucleotides: TGTGCCAGCAAAGATAGCGGGGGCACCGGGGAGCTGTTTTTT.

This clonotype was counted only a few times. The chain links TRBV20-1 to TRBJ2-3; maybe TRBD1 (6 bases). Germline V lookup: CDR1 DFQATT, CDR2 SNEGSKA (reference sequence). This CDR3 contains 16 residues. The V and J ends lost 2 bases and 0 bases respectively, with 15 bases between them. The CDR3 here is CSARRPDSTSTDTQYF. DNA for the CDR3: TGCAGTGCTAGACGCCCGGACAGCACCAGCACAGATACGCAGTATTTT.

This clonotype showed up just a few times. The rearrangement uses TRBV4-1 and TRBJ2-7; TRBD1 is a possible D gene (5 bases). CDR1 is MGHRA, CDR2 YSYEKL, per germline. The CDR3 contains 15 residues. Trimming removed 6 bases at V and 2 bases at J, with 17 bases between. The CDR3: CASSPDRSSPYEQYF. DNA for the CDR3: TGCGCCAGCAGTCCAGACAGAAGTTCTCCCTACGAGCAGTACTTC.

This clonotype was counted only a few times. J is TRBJ2-2 and V is TRBV11-3, with TRBD2 matching over 13 bases. Trimming at V came to 5 bases and at J to 4 bases, leaving 7 bases not matched to a gene. The CDR3 spans 17 residues. Germline CDR1 SGHNT, CDR2 YENEEA. CDR3 sequence: CASSATSGGTTTGELFF. CDR3 DNA sequence: TGTGCCAGCAGCGCGACTAGCGGGGGGACCACCACCGGGGAGCTGTTTTTT.

This clonotype was counted between two and nine times. The V call is TRBV7-2, the J call TRBJ2-1; D not certain. Trimming removed 1 base at V and 1 base at J, with 11 bases between. The CDR3 covers 16 residues. Per germline, CDR1 SGHTA and CDR2 FQGNSA. The CDR3 sequence is CASSLGPRHSYNEQFF. DNA for the CDR3: TGTGCCAGCAGCTTAGGACCCAGGCATTCCTACAATGAGCAGTTCTTC.

This clonotype was detected a few times. The rearrangement joins TRBV12-3 or TRBV12-4 to TRBJ1-3; possibly TRBD1 for D (6 bases). This CDR3 is built from 15 residues. The ends were cut back, 5 bases at V and 1 base at J, with 12 bases in the middle. CDR3 loop: CASSIPRGSGNTIYF. The DNA of the CDR3 is TGTGCCAGCAGTATACCCAGGGGATCTGGAAACACCATATATTTT.

The rearrangement links TRBV4-2 to TRBJ2-7, with D tentatively TRBD2 (5 bases). Trimming stripped 4 bases from V and 1 base from J, with 17 bases between. From germline, CDR1 is LGHNA and CDR2 YNFKEQ. CDR3 length: 16 residues. The CDR3: CASSPGPAAQSYEQYF. CDR3 DNA: TGTGCCAGCAGCCCCGGGCCAGCGGCACAATCCTACGAGCAGTACTTC.

This clonotype came up a few times. V gene TRBV20-1 combines with J gene TRBJ1-2, with a tentative D call TRBD1 (6 bases). The CDR3 has 12 residues. Trimming stripped 2 bases from V and 5 bases from J, with 9 bases between. From germline, CDR1 is DFQATT and CDR2 SNEGSKA (reference sequence). CDR3 residues: CSARRTGYGYTF. In DNA, the CDR3 is TGCAGTGCTAGACGTACAGGGTATGGCTACACCTTC.

V gene TRBV3-1 combines with J gene TRBJ1-1; 9 bases are shared with TRBD1. The length of the CDR3 is 15 residues. The germline V gene has CDR1 LGHDT and CDR2 YNNKEL (reference sequence). The J segment lost 4 bases and the V segment lost 4 bases, leaving 7 bases of the junction unmatched. CDR3 amino acids: CASSPITGGFTEAFF. The CDR3, as DNA: TGTGCCAGCAGCCCGATTACAGGGGGCTTCACTGAAGCTTTCTTT.